The rows below give T cell receptor beta chains drawn from one sample of a study of Graves' ophthalmopathy and Graves' hyperthyroidism. Each CDR3 protein gets one entry after TCRdb re-called the multiplex PCR reads with MiXCR. This sample carries approximately 1.2 million distinct CDR3 sequences, less than 45% of them seen once, and the ten largest clones take 11%. Sequenced: peripheral blood or thyroid tissue (not recorded which). These receptors were obtained from an adult man with Graves' hyperthyroidism. Both conserved end residues are part of each CDR3. The order of the fields is D gene, clone size, J gene, CDR3 length, V gene, CDR3 DNA, CDR3 protein. D genes are given only for firm matches. Some rows mark clone size as missing; the rest say once, few, many or name a class of expanded clone.

d_gene: .; abundance: .; j_gene: TRBJ2-5; len: 18; v_gene: TRBV15; CDR3nt: TGTGCCACCAGCAGAGATCAGAGGGGGGACGGACTCCAAGAGACCCAGTACTTC; CDR3aa: CATSRDQRGDGLQETQYF
d_gene: .; abundance: .; j_gene: TRBJ1-2; len: 12; v_gene: TRBV6-2/TRBV6-3; CDR3nt: TGTGCCAGCAGTCCCCTTTTTGGTGGCTACACCTTC; CDR3aa: CASSPLFGGYTF
d_gene: TRBD2; abundance: .; j_gene: TRBJ2-2; len: 18; v_gene: TRBV7-9; CDR3nt: TGTGCCAGCAGCAAAAGAAAAGCGGGAGGGCCCGCTACCGGGGAGCTGTTTTTT; CDR3aa: CASSKRKAGGPATGELFF
d_gene: .; abundance: many; j_gene: TRBJ2-7; len: 16; v_gene: TRBV10-3; CDR3nt: TGTGCCATCAGTGAGTTTCGGCAGCGAAGCAGTTACGAGCAGTACTTC; CDR3aa: CAISEFRQRSSYEQYF
d_gene: .; abundance: .; j_gene: TRBJ1-2; len: 14; v_gene: TRBV10-3; CDR3nt: TGTGCCATCAGTTACTCCGAGGGGCGGGAAGGCTACACCTTC; CDR3aa: CAISYSEGREGYTF
d_gene: TRBD1; abundance: few; j_gene: TRBJ2-1; len: 16; v_gene: TRBV11-2; CDR3nt: TGTGCCAGCAGCGCCAGGGGGCAGGGGAGAGACAATGAGCAGTTCTTC; CDR3aa: CASSARGQGRDNEQFF
d_gene: TRBD2; abundance: .; j_gene: TRBJ2-7; len: 14; v_gene: TRBV29-1; CDR3nt: TGCAGCGTTGAAACGGGACTAGCGAGCTACGAGCAGTACTTC; CDR3aa: CSVETGLASYEQYF
d_gene: TRBD2; abundance: many; j_gene: TRBJ2-7; len: 14; v_gene: TRBV7-9; CDR3nt: TGTGCCAGCAGCCACGCTAGCGGAAGAGTCGAGCAGTACTTC; CDR3aa: CASSHASGRVEQYF
d_gene: TRBD1; abundance: .; j_gene: TRBJ2-7; len: 18; v_gene: TRBV12-3/TRBV12-4; CDR3nt: TGTGCCAGCAGCCTAGGACAGGGATTCGGTTGGAGCTCCTACGAGCAGTACTTC; CDR3aa: CASSLGQGFGWSSYEQYF
d_gene: TRBD2; abundance: many; j_gene: TRBJ2-5; len: 17; v_gene: TRBV7-6; CDR3nt: TGTGCCAGCAGCCCAAGGACTAGCGGGGGCGGGAAAGAGACCCAGTACTTC; CDR3aa: CASSPRTSGGGKETQYF
d_gene: .; abundance: many; j_gene: TRBJ1-2; len: 15; v_gene: TRBV2; CDR3nt: TGTGCCAGCAGTGAGATAAGGGGGGCATCGGACGGCTACACCTTC; CDR3aa: CASSEIRGASDGYTF
d_gene: .; abundance: many; j_gene: TRBJ2-5; len: 13; v_gene: TRBV12-3/TRBV12-4; CDR3nt: TGTGCCAGCAGTCCCCCTGCCAGAGAGACCCAGTACTTC; CDR3aa: CASSPPARETQYF
d_gene: .; abundance: once; j_gene: TRBJ2-7; len: 12; v_gene: TRBV20-1; CDR3nt: TGCAGTGCTAGAGATGACGATACAGAGCAGTACTTC; CDR3aa: CSARDDDTEQYF
d_gene: .; abundance: .; j_gene: TRBJ2-5; len: 13; v_gene: TRBV2; CDR3nt: TGTGCCAGCAGTCTTGGACAGTTACAGCCCCAGTACTTC; CDR3aa: CASSLGQLQPQYF
d_gene: .; abundance: .; j_gene: TRBJ2-5; len: 14; v_gene: TRBV5-5; CDR3nt: TGTGCCAGCAGCCACCTGAGGGCGGAAGAGACCCAGTACTTC; CDR3aa: CASSHLRAEETQYF